This TCR beta chain came from a study of persistence of HIV-infected CD4 T cells. The stimulus was lysate of CMV-infected fibroblasts, roughly 9.2 ug/mL. CD40L/CD69 double-negative CD45RO-high memory CD4+ T cells were collected. Comments on this clone: Its antigen is currently unknown.

The immunoSEQ assay was version 4, run in survey mode. Some clones are missing from TCRdb's copy, which holds only in-frame ones; the method was immunoSEQ multiplex PCR. The data hold tens of thousands of clones, with over 70% observed a single time. This CDR3 is 15 amino acids long. V lost 7 bases and J lost 5; bases outside the gene matches: 12. Germline lookup yields CDR1 SGHNT and CDR2 YENEEA. This TCR was sampled from an adult man with HIV who was CMV-seropositive. The sequences come from CD4+ T cells sorted from PBMCs after 18-hour stimulation, collected from a patient who received antiretroviral therapy. The gene calls are TRBV11-3 and TRBJ2-5; TRBD2 aligns across 8 bases. In DNA form, the CDR3 reads TGTGCCAGCAATTTAGCGGGGCAGGATAGGGAGACCCAGTACTTC. It encodes CASNLAGQDRETQYF.